A selection of T cell receptor beta chains follows, all from one sample in a study of OX40 agonist ivuxolimab in advanced cancers. TCRdb's copy holds only in-frame clones and misses some; the assay was immunoSEQ multiplex PCR. The sample consists of tens of thousands of clones, roughly 88% of them appearing once. The material sequenced was CD4+ or CD8+ T cells sorted from blood, taken in a trial of the OX40 agonist ivuxolimab. The receptors were sampled from an adult with an advanced solid tumor such as melanoma, head and neck, liver or kidney cancer. The CDR3 runs from the conserved cysteine through the conserved F or W. A D gene is named only where the DNA matches it firmly. Clone size, where shown, is once, few, many, or a class for clones that have expanded.

j_call d_call v_call clone_size cdr3_aa cdr3_nt
TRBJ2-6 . TRBV5-6 . CASSFLSGANVLTF TGTGCCAGCAGCTTCCTATCTGGGGCCAACGTCCTGACTTTC
TRBJ2-7 . TRBV27 . CASSLRHPYEQYF TGTGCCAGCAGTTTAAGACATCCCTACGAGCAGTACTTC
TRBJ1-1 . TRBV18 once CASSPRTEMNTEAFF TGTGCCAGCTCCCCGCGGACGGAGATGAACACTGAAGCTTTCTTT
TRBJ2-7 TRBD2 TRBV18 . CASSPPTSGRAGEQYF TGTGCCAGCTCACCACCGACTAGCGGGAGGGCTGGGGAGCAGTACTTC
TRBJ2-7 . TRBV2 . CASSGGQGPPYEQYF TGTGCCAGCAGTGGAGGCCAGGGCCCCCCCTACGAGCAGTACTTC
TRBJ1-1 . TRBV6-1 . CASGREVGTEAFF TGTGCCAGCGGGAGAGAGGTGGGGACTGAAGCTTTCTTT
TRBJ2-5 TRBD1 TRBV23-1 . CASSQPDRGHETQYF TGCGCCAGCAGTCAACCGGACAGGGGGCATGAGACCCAGTACTTC
TRBJ2-3 . TRBV9 . CASSVEGSSDTQYF TGTGCCAGCAGCGTAGAGGGCAGTTCAGATACGCAGTATTTT
TRBJ1-3 TRBD1 TRBV28 once CASSSGGPGNTIYF TGTGCCAGCAGTTCAGGGGGCCCTGGAAACACCATATATTTT
TRBJ2-3 TRBD1 TRBV19 . CATSRGQFSDTQYF TGTGCCACCTCACGGGGACAGTTTTCAGATACGCAGTATTTT
TRBJ1-6 . TRBV19 . CASSIDGTVSPLHF TGTGCCAGTAGTATTGACGGGACGGTCTCACCCCTCCACTTT
TRBJ1-2 TRBD1 TRBV7-9 . CASSPQGGYGYTF TGTGCCAGCAGCCCACAGGGGGGATATGGCTACACCTTC
TRBJ2-3 . TRBV19 once CASGQNTDTQYF TGTGCCAGTGGACAGAACACAGATACGCAGTATTTT
TRBJ2-2 TRBD2 TRBV5-1 . CASSSLAGTNTGELFF TGCGCCAGCAGCTCCCTAGCGGGGACGAACACCGGGGAGCTGTTTTTT
TRBJ1-2 TRBD1 TRBV18 . CASSPSSRQGAGGYTF TGTGCCAGCTCACCTAGCTCCAGACAGGGGGCGGGAGGCTACACCTTC
TRBJ2-3 . TRBV5-1 . CASSANTLSTDTQYF TGCGCCAGCAGCGCTAACACCCTTAGCACAGATACGCAGTATTTT
TRBJ1-5 . TRBV21-1 . CAGRKPQHF TGTGCCGGGAGGAAGCCCCAGCATTTT
TRBJ1-2 . TRBV10-3 . CAVNRDTDYGYTF TGTGCCGTTAACAGGGACACCGACTATGGCTACACCTTC
TRBJ1-2 . TRBV6-6 . CARPRRLMDGYTF TGTGCCAGGCCCAGACGGTTAATGGATGGCTACACCTTC
TRBJ2-5 . TRBV28 . CASLTGSGETQYF TGTGCCAGCCTCACCGGGAGCGGAGAGACCCAGTACTTC
TRBJ1-4 . TRBV5-6 few CASSFRTVRRSEKLFF TGTGCCAGCAGCTTCAGGACAGTAAGACGATCAGAAAAACTGTTTTTT
TRBJ1-5 . TRBV15 . CATSRGYSNQPQHF TGTGCCACCAGCAGAGGGTATAGCAATCAGCCCCAGCATTTT
TRBJ2-5 TRBD2 TRBV9 . CASSVAGGTVETQYF TGTGCCAGCAGCGTAGCGGGAGGGACTGTGGAGACCCAGTACTTC
TRBJ2-5 . TRBV12-5 . CASGLGGGETQYF TGTGCTAGTGGTTTAGGGGGAGGGGAGACCCAGTACTTC
TRBJ2-7 . TRBV6-6 . CASRLAVQAYEQYF TGTGCCAGCAGGTTAGCGGTTCAGGCCTACGAGCAGTACTTC
TRBJ2-3 TRBD1 TRBV6-6 . CASSHPPGQGADTQYF TGTGCCAGCAGTCACCCTCCGGGACAGGGTGCAGATACGCAGTATTTT
TRBJ2-7 . TRBV5-1 . CASSLVSYEQYF TGCGCCAGCAGCTTGGTAAGCTACGAGCAGTACTTC
TRBJ2-6 . TRBV5-1 . CASSQVGPGSYSGANVLTF TGCGCCAGCAGCCAGGTAGGGCCTGGCTCCTACTCTGGGGCCAACGTCCTGACTTTC
TRBJ2-1 . TRBV5-4 . CASSQQSYNEQFF TGTGCCAGCAGCCAACAATCCTACAATGAGCAGTTCTTC
TRBJ2-1 . TRBV5-4 . CASTIGPRDNEQFF TGTGCCAGCACTATTGGACCCAGGGATAATGAGCAGTTCTTC
TRBJ1-3 . TRBV10-1 once CASSSGDGNTIYF TGCGCCAGCAGCTCAGGGGATGGAAACACCATATATTTT
TRBJ1-2 . TRBV6-5 . CASLARTRGYTF TGTGCCAGCCTCGCGCGTACCAGGGGCTACACCTTC
TRBJ1-6 TRBD1 TRBV6-5 . CASSSGQGTSPLHF TGTGCCAGCAGTTCCGGACAGGGGACTTCACCCCTCCACTTT
TRBJ2-2 . TRBV10-2 . CASSVRTGELFF TGCGCCAGCAGTGTCCGCACCGGGGAGCTGTTTTTT
TRBJ2-5 TRBD2 TRBV5-6 . CASTIGLAGHQETQYF TGTGCCAGCACCATCGGACTAGCGGGACATCAAGAGACCCAGTACTTC
TRBJ2-4 TRBD1 TRBV6-5 . CASSYTTGANIQYF TGTGCCAGCAGTTACACCACAGGGGCAAACATTCAGTACTTC
TRBJ2-7 TRBD2 TRBV19 few CASSIGEGYEQYF TGTGCCAGTAGTATAGGGGAGGGCTACGAGCAGTACTTC
TRBJ2-4 . TRBV6-1 . CAISWGGQSSNIQYF TGTGCCATATCATGGGGGGGCCAGTCGTCAAACATTCAGTACTTC
TRBJ2-7 . TRBV15 once CATSRDLDSLEQYF TGTGCCACCAGCAGAGATCTAGACAGCCTGGAGCAGTACTTC
TRBJ1-4 . TRBV21-1 . CASSKAGQGAGTNEKLFF TGTGCCAGCAGCAAAGCGGGACAGGGGGCTGGAACTAATGAAAAACTGTTTTTT
TRBJ1-4 . TRBV19 . CASRDGVTNEKLFF TGTGCCAGTAGAGACGGGGTAACTAATGAAAAACTGTTTTTT
TRBJ1-1 . TRBV6-5 . CASSSRRQVSEAFF TGTGCCAGCAGTTCCCGACGACAGGTTTCTGAAGCTTTCTTT
TRBJ1-1 . TRBV6-6 once CASRPGGKGTEAFF TGTGCCAGCAGACCCGGGGGGAAAGGCACTGAAGCTTTCTTT
TRBJ2-5 TRBD1 TRBV7-2 . CASSLGQGKETQYF TGTGCCAGCAGCCTGGGACAGGGGAAAGAGACCCAGTACTTC
TRBJ1-1 TRBD1 TRBV5-1 . CASRQGTEAFF TGCGCCAGCCGACAGGGGACTGAAGCTTTCTTT
TRBJ2-5 . TRBV5-4 . CASSLFLQETQYF TGTGCCAGCAGCTTGTTTCTTCAAGAGACCCAGTACTTC
TRBJ1-5 TRBD1 TRBV28 . CASQGSRGDQPQHF TGTGCCAGCCAGGGGTCCAGGGGGGATCAGCCCCAGCATTTT
TRBJ2-7 . TRBV30 once CAWSGSYEQYF TGTGCCTGGAGCGGCTCCTACGAGCAGTACTTC
TRBJ2-4 . TRBV11-2 . CASSTSAIAKNIQYF TGTGCCAGCAGCACGTCGGCAATAGCCAAAAACATTCAGTACTTC
TRBJ2-3 . TRBV5-1 . CTSSPREKSGTQYF TGCACCAGCAGCCCGAGGGAGAAATCGGGTACGCAGTATTTT
TRBJ1-2 . TRBV2 . CASTPGGSSASYGYTF TGTGCCAGCACCCCTGGAGGTTCATCGGCCTCCTATGGCTACACCTTC
TRBJ2-7 . TRBV6-1 few CASSERQGYEQYF TGTGCCAGCAGTGAAAGACAAGGGTACGAGCAGTACTTC
TRBJ2-7 TRBD1 TRBV28 . CASWTRQGAYEQYF TGTGCCAGTTGGACCCGACAGGGGGCTTACGAGCAGTACTTC
TRBJ1-4 . TRBV2 . CASSIQGRSEKLFF TGTGCCAGCAGCATACAGGGCAGGAGTGAAAAACTGTTTTTT
TRBJ1-5 . TRBV10-3 . CAIKGAEGSNQPQHF TGTGCCATCAAAGGGGCTGAGGGTAGCAATCAGCCCCAGCATTTT
TRBJ2-1 TRBD2 TRBV6-1 once CASTSSGTVGEQFF TGTGCCAGCACATCTAGCGGGACCGTCGGTGAGCAGTTCTTC
TRBJ1-1 . TRBV29-1 . CSVGRGKGTEAFF TGCAGCGTTGGGCGGGGGAAAGGAACTGAAGCTTTCTTT
TRBJ2-1 TRBD2 TRBV27 . CASSSGVAGAHEQFF TGTGCCAGCAGTTCCGGGGTAGCGGGGGCCCATGAGCAGTTCTTC